What follows is one T cell receptor beta chain and its context. This entry belongs to a study of OX40 agonist ivuxolimab in advanced cancers. Study-wide context: Treatment received earlier with anti-PD-1, anti-PD-L1 or anti-CTLA-4 agents was allowed, and approximately 40% had some.

CDR1 MDHEN and CDR2 SYDVKM come from the germline V gene. CDR3 length equals 15 residues. V was shortened by 5 bases and J by 0 bases, with 14 bases between the two germline ends. Profiled with immunoSEQ multiplex PCR; TCRdb holds only in-frame clones, not every one. The data contain tens of thousands of clones, 84% of them singletons. The chain uses TRBV28 and TRBJ2-7, with D maybe TRBD2 (6 bases). The sequence was obtained from an adult with an advanced solid tumor such as melanoma, head and neck, liver or kidney cancer. The starting material was CD4+ or CD8+ T cells sorted from blood, obtained in a trial of the OX40 agonist ivuxolimab. The chain's CDR3 is CASSATASVSYEQYF. The CDR3 DNA is TGTGCCAGCAGTGCTACAGCTAGCGTCTCCTACGAGCAGTACTTC.